The clone carrying this T cell receptor (beta chain) was seen a single time. Its cognate antigen is unknown. There are 12 residues in the CDR3. CDR1 and CDR2 from the germline V gene are SNHLY and FYNNEI. V lost 8 bases to trimming and J lost 0 bases, with 5 bases between them. This entry is derived from a study of immune evolution from preneoplasia to lung adenocarcinoma. Study-level findings and limits: Highest clonality occurred in KRAS-mutant, not EGFR-mutant or double wild-type, nodules.

The protocol was immunoSEQ multiplex PCR, while the TCRdb copy is restricted to in-frame clones and leaves out a portion. The data contain around 6,200 clones, roughly 81% of them seen just once; the ten biggest clones take up approximately 6.3%. The chain has TRBV2 and TRBJ1-3, with D unresolved. This clonotype originated in a person aged 50-59 years with lung adenocarcinoma. Specimen: FFPE invasive lung adenocarcinoma tissue. CDR3 residues: CASWSSGNTIYF. The CDR3 DNA is TGTGCCAGCTGGAGCTCTGGAAACACCATATATTTT.